These 22 T cell receptor beta chains originate from one sample sequenced in a study of CDR3 diversity in severe acne. Each CDR3 protein is one row after TCRdb ran MiXCR on the PCR reads. The top ten hold 9.5% to 13% of the sample, which has approximately 90,000 distinct CDR3 sequences, 48% seen once. Sequencing was done on a sample of blood. These receptors were collected from a male donor in good health, serving as a control.

Concerning this clonotype: The junction shows a germline mismatch at one end, possibly a read error. This chain joins TRBV28 and TRBJ2-7; 9 bases match TRBD1. The germline V gene has CDR1 MDHEN and CDR2 SYDVKM. The CDR3 spans 13 residues. The CDR3 region is CAGREQGAGEQHF. CDR3 DNA: TGTGCCGGCCGAGAACAGGGGGCGGGCGAGCAGCACTTC. The full variable domain, with the rest looked up from reference TRBV28 and TRBJ2-7, is DVKVTQSSRYLVKRTGEKVFLECVQDMDHENMFWYRQDPGLGLRLIYFSYDVKMKEKGDIPEGYSVSREKKERFSLILESASTNQTSMYLCAGREQGAGEQHFGPGTRLTVT.

The genes are TRBV20-1 and TRBJ2-3, with TRBD2 matching over 9 bases. Losses at the gene ends were 5 bases for V and 5 bases for J; bases not matched to a gene: 11. CDR3 length: 15 residues. The germline V gene has CDR1 DFQATT and CDR2 SNEGSKA (reference sequence). The CDR3 reads CSAADVAGAIDTQYF. In DNA, the CDR3 is TGCAGTGCTGCCGACGTAGCGGGAGCGATAGATACGCAGTATTTT.

This clonotype was seen at least ten times. This chain joins TRBV20-1 and TRBJ1-2, with 7 nucleotides matching TRBD1. Germline V lookup: CDR1 DFQATT, CDR2 SNEGSKA (reference sequence). The V and J ends lost 1 base and 0 bases, in that order; junction bases with no gene match: 11. The CDR3 sequence is 17 residues long. CDR3 loop: CSARASFQGQTNYGYTF. The CDR3 DNA sequence: TGCAGTGCTAGAGCTTCGTTTCAGGGACAGACTAACTATGGCTACACCTTC.

This chain links TRBV19 with TRBJ1-5; D uncertain. Germline V gives CDR1 LNHDA, CDR2 SQIVND (reference sequence). The V and J ends lost 5 bases and 4 bases respectively, with 6 bases between them. There are 12 residues in the CDR3. In nucleotides, the CDR3 is TGTGCCAGTAGTTATCCGAATCAGCCCCAGCATTTT. Amino acids: CASSYPNQPQHF. Supplemented by reference TRBV19 and TRBJ1-5, the full variable domain reads DGGITQSPKYLFRKEGQNVTLSCEQNLNHDAMYWYRQDPGQGLRLIYYSQIVNDFQKGDIAEGYSVSREKKESFPLTVTSAQKNPTAFYLCASSYPNQPQHFGDGTRLSIL.

This chain uses TRBV5-6 with TRBJ2-7; D remains unclear. From germline, CDR1 is SGHDT and CDR2 YYEEEE. V lost 4 bases, J lost 0 bases, and 11 bases lay in between. This CDR3 has 14 amino acids. The CDR3 bases are TGTGCCAGCAGCCTGTTGGGGTCCTCCTACGAGCAGTACTTC. Translated, it gives CASSLLGSSYEQYF.

This clonotype was counted ten times or more. The J gene is TRBJ1-4, the V gene TRBV30; 7 nucleotides agree with TRBD1. Unmatched junction bases numbered 4, after V lost 1 base and J lost 8 bases. This CDR3 has 13 residues. Per germline, CDR1 GTSNPN and CDR2 SVGIG (reference sequence). CDR3 amino acids: CAWSEGQTEKLFF. Here the CDR3 DNA reads TGTGCCTGGAGTGAGGGACAGACGGAAAAACTGTTTTTT.

This clonotype was recorded at least ten times. The V call is TRBV6-5, the J call TRBJ2-1; D is unresolved. The V end was cut by 6 bases, the J end by 0 bases, with 15 bases between. The length of the CDR3 is 16 residues. The germline V gene has CDR1 MNHEY and CDR2 SVGAGI. CDR3: CASSPRPESSYNEQFF. The CDR3 nucleotides are TGTGCCAGCAGCCCGAGACCGGAGAGCTCCTACAATGAGCAGTTCTTC.

This clonotype appeared many times. The V and J genes are TRBV12-5 and TRBJ2-3; D gene uncertain. CDR1 LGHNT and CDR2 FRNRAP come from the germline V gene. The germline V and J ends were trimmed by 1 base and 3 bases, with 17 bases remaining between them. The CDR3 length is 17 residues. CDR3 loop: CASGLAPSILVTDTQYF. CDR3 sequence (DNA): TGTGCTAGTGGTTTGGCCCCCTCAATCCTCGTTACAGATACGCAGTATTTT. Filled out from reference TRBV12-5 and TRBJ2-3, the complete variable domain reads DARVTQTPRHKVTEMGQEVTMRCQPILGHNTVFWYRQTMMQGLELLAYFRNRAPLDDSGMPKDRFSAEMPDATLATLKIQPSEPRDSAVYFCASGLAPSILVTDTQYFGPGTRLTVL.

For the CDR3, the DNA is TGTGCCAGCAGCCTCGGGACAGATTCCGAGCAGTACTTC. Translating gives CASSLGTDSEQYF. The V call is TRBV5-6, the J call TRBJ2-7; TRBD1 agrees at 7 bases. Germline values: CDR1 SGHDT, CDR2 YYEEEE. CDR3 size: 13 residues. J lost 6 bases, V lost 4 bases, and 7 bases had no gene match.

The J gene is TRBJ2-5, the V gene TRBV19; TRBD2 matches 7 bases. The CDR3 is made up of 18 amino acids. From germline, CDR1 is LNHDA and CDR2 SQIVND (reference sequence). Trimming cost V 5 bases and J 9 bases; bases outside gene matches: 24. CDR3 sequence reads: CASSALRGERYSNQPQYF. CDR3 DNA sequence: TGTGCCAGTAGTGCCTTACGGGGGGAGCGTTATAGCAATCAGCCCCAGTACTTC.

This clonotype was counted ten times or more. The chain links TRBV5-1 to TRBJ1-1; D possibly corresponds to TRBD1 (5 bases). The V end lost 0 bases, the J end lost 1 base, and 7 bases lay between the germline ends. The CDR3 runs to 14 residues. In germline, CDR1 is SGHRS, CDR2 YFSETQ. CDR3 in DNA: TGCGCCAGCAGCTTGGGGGGGACGAACACTGAAGCTTTCTTT. Protein product: CASSLGGTNTEAFF.

This chain links TRBV24-1 with TRBJ2-5, with no clear D. This CDR3 comprises 14 residues. The germline gives CDR1 KGHDR, CDR2 SFDVKD. The V end was cut by 5 bases, the J end by 4 bases, with 13 bases between. The CDR3 loop reads CATSATTPAETQYF. The DNA of the CDR3 is TGTGCCACCAGTGCAACCACCCCGGCAGAGACCCAGTACTTC.

This clonotype has ten or more counts. This CDR3 reads CASSLDTGLTDTQYF. The CDR3 DNA reads as TGTGCCAGCAGCTTGGATACAGGGCTCACAGATACGCAGTATTTT. The chain employs TRBV5-8 and TRBJ2-3; tentatively, D is TRBD1 (6 bases). V lost 0 bases, J lost 2 bases, and 10 bases lay in between. Germline lookup yields CDR1 SGHTS and CDR2 YDEGEE. The CDR3 loop spans 15 amino acids.

Points on this clonotype: The junction departs from the called germline gene at one end, perhaps through a read error. This chain connects TRBV5-1 to TRBJ1-1; D possibly corresponds to TRBD1 (5 bases). This CDR3 is built from 13 residues. CDR1 is SGHRS and CDR2 is YFSETQ in the germline V gene. As DNA, the CDR3 is TGCGCCAGCAGCCCCGGGACGAACACTAAAGCTTTCTTT. This sequence encodes CASSPGTNTKAFF. Supplemented by reference TRBV5-1 and TRBJ1-1, the full variable domain reads KAGVTQTPRYLIKTRGQQVTLSCSPISGHRSVSWYQQTPGQGLQFLFEYFSETQRNKGNFPGRFSGRQFSNSRSEMNVSTLELGDSALYLCASSPGTNTKAFFGQGTRLTVV.

The chain joins TRBV15 to TRBJ1-2; D perhaps matches TRBD1 (6 bases). CDR1 is LNHNV and CDR2 is YYDKDF in the germline V gene (reference sequence). This CDR3 contains 14 residues. V was trimmed by 0 bases and J by 8 bases, leaving 13 bases between them. In DNA, the CDR3 is TGTGCCACCAGCAGAGATTTAGGGGGGCTGGGCTACACCTTC. Translation: CATSRDLGGLGYTF.

This clonotype has ten or more counts. The J gene is TRBJ1-2, the V gene TRBV10-3; tentative D call: TRBD1 (5 bases). Looked up from germline, CDR1 is ENHRY and CDR2 is SYGVKD. The CDR3 runs 13 residues. The V gene lost 4 bases and the J gene lost 2 bases, with 8 bases spanning the gap. The CDR3 DNA is TGTGCCATCAGTGTTCAGGGAAACTATGGCTACACCTTC. Translated: CAISVQGNYGYTF.

The chain combines TRBV7-3 with TRBJ2-1; the match to TRBD1 covers 7 bases. V lost 5 bases, J lost 10 bases, and 8 bases stayed unmatched. From germline, CDR1 is SGHTA and CDR2 FQGTGA. The length of the CDR3 is 13 residues. The CDR3 sequence: CASSPDGRGEQFF. CDR3 DNA: TGTGCCAGCAGCCCCGACGGCAGGGGGGAGCAGTTCTTC.

V is TRBV5-6 and J is TRBJ2-2, with 10 nucleotides matching TRBD1. With 1 base clipped from V and 3 bases from J, the junction kept 24 bases outside the gene matches. The CDR3 has 23 residues. Germline V lookup: CDR1 SGHDT, CDR2 YYEEEE. In DNA form, the CDR3 reads TGTGCCAGCAGCTTGCGCGAGACAGGGGGCTTGATAGGCCACCCAAGCGACACCGGGGAGCTGTTTTTT. Translating gives CASSLRETGGLIGHPSDTGELFF.

This clonotype came up a few times. V gene TRBV7-6 combines with J gene TRBJ2-5; unclear D gene. With 0 bases removed from V and 5 bases from J, the gap between germline ends came to 4 bases. This CDR3 contains 12 residues. Germline CDR1 is SGHVS and CDR2 is FNYEAQ. The CDR3: CASSLAMETQYF. The CDR3 nucleotides are TGTGCCAGCAGCTTAGCCATGGAGACCCAGTACTTC.

Concerning this clonotype: A much more abundant neighbour one base away suggests this may be a read error. The CDR3 does not close with the conserved phenylalanine or tryptophan, likely indicating a read error. The chain recombines TRBV28 with TRBJ1-6; D gene unclear. Trimming left V 1 base short and J 9 bases short, with 4 bases between. The CDR3 contains 12 residues. Germline V CDR1 and CDR2: MDHEN, SYDVKM. This CDR3 reads CASSLSSSPLHC. CDR3 sequence (DNA): TGTGCCAGCAGTTTATCCTCTTCACCCCTCCACTGT.

This chain connects TRBV5-6 to TRBJ2-3, with D perhaps TRBD1 (5 bases). V shed 2 bases and J shed 3 bases, with 13 bases lying between them. Germline CDR1 SGHDT, CDR2 YYEEEE. CDR3 length: 15 residues. In nucleotides, the CDR3 is TGTGCCAGCAGCTTAGGGGCGCAGTCTACAGATACGCAGTATTTT. Amino acids: CASSLGAQSTDTQYF.

A remark on this clonotype: At one end, the junction sequence differs from germline, possibly due to a read error. J is TRBJ1-5 and V is TRBV7-9; 8 bases align to TRBD1. Per the germline V gene, CDR1 is SEHNR and CDR2 is FQNEAQ (reference sequence). The CDR3 extends over 12 amino acids. The CDR3 bases are TGTGCCAGTGGGACAGGCAATCGGCCCCAGCATTTT. Translated: CASGTGNRPQHF.